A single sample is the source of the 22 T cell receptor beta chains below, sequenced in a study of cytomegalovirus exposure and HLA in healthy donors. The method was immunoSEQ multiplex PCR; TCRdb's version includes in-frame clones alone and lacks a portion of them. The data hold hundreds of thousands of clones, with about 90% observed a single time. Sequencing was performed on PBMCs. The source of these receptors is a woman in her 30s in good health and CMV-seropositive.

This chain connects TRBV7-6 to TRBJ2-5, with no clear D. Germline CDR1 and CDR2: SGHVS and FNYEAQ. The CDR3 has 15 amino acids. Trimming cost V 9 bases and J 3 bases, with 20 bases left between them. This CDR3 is CASLPYPTSEETQYF. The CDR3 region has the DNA TGTGCCAGTCTCCCTTATCCCACATCCGAAGAGACCCAGTACTTC.

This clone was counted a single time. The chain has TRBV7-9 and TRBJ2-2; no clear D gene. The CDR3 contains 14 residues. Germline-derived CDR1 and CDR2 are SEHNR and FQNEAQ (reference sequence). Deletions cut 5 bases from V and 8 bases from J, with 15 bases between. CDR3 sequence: CASSPSLSGGELFF. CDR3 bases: TGTGCCAGCAGCCCCTCTCTGTCCGGTGGGGAGCTGTTTTTT.

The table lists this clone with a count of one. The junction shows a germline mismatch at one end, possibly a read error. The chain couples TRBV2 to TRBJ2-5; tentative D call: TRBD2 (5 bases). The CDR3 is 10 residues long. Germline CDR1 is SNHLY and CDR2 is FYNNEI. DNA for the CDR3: TGTGCCAGCATGGGAGTAGAAGATGACTTC. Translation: CASMGVEDDF.

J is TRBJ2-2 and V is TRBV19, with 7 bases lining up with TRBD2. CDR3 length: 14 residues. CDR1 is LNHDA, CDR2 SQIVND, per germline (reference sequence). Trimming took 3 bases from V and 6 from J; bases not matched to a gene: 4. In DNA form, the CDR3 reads TGTGCCAGTAGTATTTGGCTAGCGGCCGGGGAGCTGTTTTTT. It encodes CASSIWLAAGELFF.

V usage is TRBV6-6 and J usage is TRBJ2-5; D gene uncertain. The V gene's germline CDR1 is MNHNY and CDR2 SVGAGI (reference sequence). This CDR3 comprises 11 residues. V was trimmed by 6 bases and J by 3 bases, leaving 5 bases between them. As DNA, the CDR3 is TGTGCCAGCAGCTCAGAAGAGACCCAGTACTTC. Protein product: CASSSEETQYF.

This CDR3 is CASSRGAITGELFF. CDR3 coding DNA: TGTGCCAGCAGCCGAGGAGCTATCACCGGGGAGCTGTTTTTT. The rearrangement joins TRBV4-2 to TRBJ2-2; D gene unclear. The CDR3 sequence is 14 residues long. V dropped 4 bases and J dropped 4 bases, with 10 bases sitting between them. CDR1 LGHNA and CDR2 YNFKEQ come from the germline V gene.

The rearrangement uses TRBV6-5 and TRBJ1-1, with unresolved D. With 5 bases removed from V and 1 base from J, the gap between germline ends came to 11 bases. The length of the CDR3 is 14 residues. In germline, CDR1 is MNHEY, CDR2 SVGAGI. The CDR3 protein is CASSPNPRNTEAFF. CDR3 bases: TGTGCCAGCAGTCCTAACCCGAGGAACACTGAAGCTTTCTTT.

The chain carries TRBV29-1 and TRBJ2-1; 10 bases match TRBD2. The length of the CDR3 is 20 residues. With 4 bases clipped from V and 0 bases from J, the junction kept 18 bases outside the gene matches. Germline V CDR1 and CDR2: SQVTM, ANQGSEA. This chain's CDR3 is CSVGRLLTAGGHSSYNEQFF. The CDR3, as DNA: TGCAGCGTTGGGCGACTACTGACAGCGGGAGGGCATAGCTCCTACAATGAGCAGTTCTTC.

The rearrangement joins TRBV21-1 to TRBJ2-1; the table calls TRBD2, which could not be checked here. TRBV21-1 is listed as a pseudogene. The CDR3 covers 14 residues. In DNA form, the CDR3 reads TGTGCCAGCAGCAAAGCTTTCACTTACAATGAGCAGTTCTTC. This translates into CASSKAFTYNEQFF.

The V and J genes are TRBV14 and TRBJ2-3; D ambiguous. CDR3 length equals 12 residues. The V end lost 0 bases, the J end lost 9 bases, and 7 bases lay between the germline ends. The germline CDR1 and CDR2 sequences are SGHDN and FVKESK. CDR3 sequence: CASSQDKTTQYF. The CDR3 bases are TGTGCCAGCAGCCAAGATAAGACAACGCAGTATTTT.

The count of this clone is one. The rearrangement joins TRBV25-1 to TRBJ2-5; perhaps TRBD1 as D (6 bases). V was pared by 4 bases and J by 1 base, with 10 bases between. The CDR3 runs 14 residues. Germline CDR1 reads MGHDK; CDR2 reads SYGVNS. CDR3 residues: CASSGGQFQETQYF. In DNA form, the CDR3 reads TGTGCCAGCAGTGGGGGGCAGTTCCAAGAGACCCAGTACTTC.

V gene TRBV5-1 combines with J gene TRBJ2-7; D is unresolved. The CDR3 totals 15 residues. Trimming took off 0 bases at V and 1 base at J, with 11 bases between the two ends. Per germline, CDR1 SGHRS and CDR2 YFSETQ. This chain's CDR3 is CASSLVGPPSYEQYF. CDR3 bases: TGCGCCAGCAGCTTGGTTGGCCCTCCATCCTACGAGCAGTACTTC. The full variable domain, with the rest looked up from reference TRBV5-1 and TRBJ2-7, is KAGVTQTPRYLIKTRGQQVTLSCSPISGHRSVSWYQQTPGQGLQFLFEYFSETQRNKGNFPGRFSGRQFSNSRSEMNVSTLELGDSALYLCASSLVGPPSYEQYFGPGTRLTVT.

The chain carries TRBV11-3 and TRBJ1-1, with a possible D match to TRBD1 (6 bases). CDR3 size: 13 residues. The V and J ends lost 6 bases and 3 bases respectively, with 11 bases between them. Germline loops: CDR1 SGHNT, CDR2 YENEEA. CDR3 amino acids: CASRPRGYTEAFF. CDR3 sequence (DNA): TGTGCCAGCAGACCCAGGGGATACACTGAAGCTTTCTTT.

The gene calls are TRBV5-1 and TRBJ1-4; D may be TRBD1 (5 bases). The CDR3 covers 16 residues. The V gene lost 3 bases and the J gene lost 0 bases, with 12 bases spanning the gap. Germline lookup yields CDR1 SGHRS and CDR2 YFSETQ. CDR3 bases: TGCGCCAGCAGCTCCAGGGCCGCCGCAACTAATGAAAAACTGTTTTTT. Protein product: CASSSRAAATNEKLFF. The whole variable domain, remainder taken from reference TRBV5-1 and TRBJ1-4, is KAGVTQTPRYLIKTRGQQVTLSCSPISGHRSVSWYQQTPGQGLQFLFEYFSETQRNKGNFPGRFSGRQFSNSRSEMNVSTLELGDSALYLCASSSRAAATNEKLFFGSGTQLSVL.

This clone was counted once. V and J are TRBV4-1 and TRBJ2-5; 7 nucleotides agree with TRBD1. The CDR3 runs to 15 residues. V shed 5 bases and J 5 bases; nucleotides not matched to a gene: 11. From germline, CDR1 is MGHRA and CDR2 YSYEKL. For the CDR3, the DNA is TGCGCCAGCAGCGAAAGGACAGGAACGGGGGAGACCCAGTACTTC. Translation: CASSERTGTGETQYF.

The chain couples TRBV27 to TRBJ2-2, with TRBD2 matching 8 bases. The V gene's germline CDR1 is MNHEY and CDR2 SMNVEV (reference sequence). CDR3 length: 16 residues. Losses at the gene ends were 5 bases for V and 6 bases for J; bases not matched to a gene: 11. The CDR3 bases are TGTGCCAGCAGTCCCCGCGGAGCGGGAGTACCCGGGGAGCTGTTTTTT. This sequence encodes CASSPRGAGVPGELFF.

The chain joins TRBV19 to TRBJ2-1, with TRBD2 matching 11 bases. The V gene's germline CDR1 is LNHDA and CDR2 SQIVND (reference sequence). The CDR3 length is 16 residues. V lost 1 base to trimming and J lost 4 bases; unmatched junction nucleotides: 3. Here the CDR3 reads CASSIGLAGPYNEQFF. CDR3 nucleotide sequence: TGTGCCAGTAGTATAGGACTAGCGGGGCCTTACAATGAGCAGTTCTTC.

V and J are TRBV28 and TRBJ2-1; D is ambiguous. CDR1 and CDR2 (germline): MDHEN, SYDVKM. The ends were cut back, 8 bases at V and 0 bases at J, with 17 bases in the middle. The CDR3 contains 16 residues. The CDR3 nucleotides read TGTGCCAGCGTAGAAATTCTTACGAGCTCCTACAATGAGCAGTTCTTC. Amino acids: CASVEILTSSYNEQFF. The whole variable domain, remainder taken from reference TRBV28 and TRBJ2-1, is DVKVTQSSRYLVKRTGEKVFLECVQDMDHENMFWYRQDPGLGLRLIYFSYDVKMKEKGDIPEGYSVSREKKERFSLILESASTNQTSMYLCASVEILTSSYNEQFFGPGTRLTVL.

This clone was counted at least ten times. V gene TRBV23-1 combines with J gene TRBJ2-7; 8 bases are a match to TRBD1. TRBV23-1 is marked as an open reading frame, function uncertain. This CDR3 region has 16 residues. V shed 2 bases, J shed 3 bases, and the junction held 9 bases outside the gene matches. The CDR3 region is CASSQRGETGVYEQYF. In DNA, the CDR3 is TGCGCCAGCAGTCAAAGGGGAGAGACAGGGGTCTACGAGCAGTACTTC.

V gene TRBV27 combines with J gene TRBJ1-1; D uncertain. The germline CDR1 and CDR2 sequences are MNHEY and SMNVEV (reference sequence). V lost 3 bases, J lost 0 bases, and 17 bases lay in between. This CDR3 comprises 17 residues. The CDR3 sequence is CASSFSAIAAMNTEAFF. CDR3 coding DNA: TGTGCCAGCAGTTTCTCCGCCATTGCGGCCATGAACACTGAAGCTTTCTTT.

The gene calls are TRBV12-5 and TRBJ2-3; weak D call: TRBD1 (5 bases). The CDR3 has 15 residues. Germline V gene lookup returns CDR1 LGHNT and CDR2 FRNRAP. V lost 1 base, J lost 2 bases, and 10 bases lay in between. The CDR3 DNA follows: TGTGCTAGTGGTTTGGGGACAAGTGTCACAGATACGCAGTATTTT. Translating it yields CASGLGTSVTDTQYF.

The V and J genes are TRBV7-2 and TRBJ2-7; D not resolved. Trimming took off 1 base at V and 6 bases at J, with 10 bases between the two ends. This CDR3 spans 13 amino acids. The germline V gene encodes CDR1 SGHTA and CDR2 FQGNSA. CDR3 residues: CASSLVTVSEQYF. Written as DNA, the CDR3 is TGTGCCAGCAGCTTAGTCACAGTGAGCGAGCAGTACTTC.